This T cell receptor beta chain was documented in a study of regulatory T cells in long-lasting Graves disease. Overall study findings and caveats: Patients whose Graves' disease persisted exhibited lower TCR diversity than those newly diagnosed. Persistent disease favored TRBV28, TRBJ1-2 and TRBJ2-5.

Relying on iRepertoire HTBI primers and Arm-PCR of CDR3 regions, the team built TCR beta libraries. Each CDR3 protein gets one entry after TCRdb re-called the multiplex PCR reads with MiXCR. Among about 620,000 distinct CDR3 sequences listed, 16% were seen once. Notes on this clonotype: Its target is unknown.

Documented time point: newly diagnosed GD, antithyroid drugs for less than 3 months. Extracted RNA from PBMCs served as the source of the TCR library. V dropped 1 base and J dropped 3 bases, with 6 bases sitting between them. The CDR3 is 13 amino acids. These data were also filed under a second study, of T cells in Graves' hyperthyroidism and ophthalmopathy. This second study says: Also found in blood were most expanded thyroid clonotypes above 0.001. A 13 V-J signature model discriminated ophthalmopathy versus stable hyperthyroidism.

Sequencing used peripheral blood mononuclear cells (PBMCs), obtained at new diagnosis, from a patient treated with antithyroid drugs. This chain links TRBV12-3 or TRBV12-4 with TRBJ1-1; no firm D call. The TCR sequence derives from a woman aged 30 to 39 with Graves disease. This CDR3 reads CASSLDPYTEAFF. The CDR3 DNA follows: TGTGCCAGCAGTTTAGACCCCTACACTGAAGCTTTCTTT.